This T cell receptor beta chain was sequenced for a study of shared clonotypes between healthy human individuals. Using about 190 ng DNA, approximately 30,000 T cell genomes, the sorted-subset replicate PCRs were run. Some clones are missing from TCRdb's copy, which holds only in-frame ones; the method was immunoSEQ multiplex PCR. The table lists roughly 640,000 clones, approximately 97% of them singletons. The length of the CDR3 is 15 residues. Losses at the gene ends were 0 bases for V and 2 bases for J; bases not matched to a gene: 3. CDR1 is MNHNY, CDR2 SVGAGI, per germline (reference sequence). Each sample came from a Caucasian adult donor living in Nashville, Tennessee.

V is TRBV6-6 and J is TRBJ2-7, with 8 bases matching TRBD2. The specimen sequenced was naive CD4+ T cells sorted from blood. Stated subset: CD45RA+ positively selected. This TCR derives from a woman aged 25-40 years in good health. CDR3: CASSYSTSGPYEQYF. The CDR3 DNA reads TGTGCCAGCAGTTACTCAACTAGCGGACCCTACGAGCAGTACTTC.